The sequence of this T cell receptor beta chain was determined in a study of blood T cell repertoires in COVID-19. The wider study: Spain, Italy and the United States supplied samples that represented acute and convalescent COVID-19. PBMCs, B-cell-depleted T cells, or T cells provided the cDNA or gDNA that made up the material.

Seattle researchers signed up patients amid active infection and tracked them longitudinally. As handled by the study authors: Estimates of nucleated cell counts were drawn from the amplification of reference gene primers. Some clones are missing from TCRdb's copy, which holds only in-frame ones; the method was immunoSEQ multiplex PCR. That table is the source of V, J and clone size, and D and trimming were worked out from the DNA. This sample has around 300,000 clones, with about nine tenths found just once. The CDR3 runs to 14 residues. V was shortened by 0 bases and J by 8 bases, with 13 bases between the two germline ends. Germline assignment: CDR1 SGHRS and CDR2 YFSETQ.

The gene calls are TRBV5-1 and TRBJ2-3; tentative D call: TRBD2 (6 bases). Sequenced material: peripheral blood. This sequence was found in a woman in her thirties with COVID-19, enrolled during active disease. The CDR3 loop is CASSLGDYGGTQYF. In nucleotides, the CDR3 is TGCGCCAGCAGCTTGGGAGACTACGGGGGTACGCAGTATTTT.